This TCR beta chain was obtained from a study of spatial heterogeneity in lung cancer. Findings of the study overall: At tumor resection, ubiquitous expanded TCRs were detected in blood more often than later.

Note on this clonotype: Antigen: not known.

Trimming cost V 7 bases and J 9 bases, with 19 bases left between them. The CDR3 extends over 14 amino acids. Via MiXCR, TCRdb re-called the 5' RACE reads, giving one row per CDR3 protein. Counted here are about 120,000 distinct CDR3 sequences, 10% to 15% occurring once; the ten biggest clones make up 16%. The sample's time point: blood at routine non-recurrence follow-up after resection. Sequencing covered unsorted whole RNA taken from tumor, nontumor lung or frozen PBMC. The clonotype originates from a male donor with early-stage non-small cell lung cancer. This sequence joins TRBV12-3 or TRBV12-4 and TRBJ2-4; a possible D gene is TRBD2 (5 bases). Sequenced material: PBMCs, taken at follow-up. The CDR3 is CASTQSRGLAIQYF. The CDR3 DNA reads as TGTGCCAGCACCCAGAGTCGGGGATTGGCCATTCAGTACTTC.